This T cell receptor beta chain was identified in a study of shared clonotypes between healthy human individuals. On the study more broadly: Two women and a few men aged 18 to 49 made up the donors.

At the deep level, the assay was run. An even split of each subset's genomic DNA across several immunoSEQ plates was performed. The data were produced by immunoSEQ multiplex PCR, yet TCRdb's version contains in-frame clones alone and is incomplete. The sample shows more than 450,000 clones, 79% of them seen only once. For this clone: Its target is unknown.

Findings and caveats of the study: Owing to a small donor count, the genetic and exposure-history diversity represented was limited.

This CDR3 comprises 15 residues. Germline-derived CDR1 and CDR2 are MDHEN and SYDVKM. V lost 9 bases, J lost 0 bases, and 15 bases lay in between. The TCR was taken from a woman in her 40s in good health. Some clones in this sample may be carry-over from other donors' samples. The V and J genes are TRBV28 and TRBJ2-1; possible D gene TRBD1, 6 bases. Sequencing was carried out using PBMCs. CDR3 nucleotide sequence: TGTGCCAGTACGATGGACAGAAGCTCCTACAATGAGCAGTTCTTC. Amino acid sequence: CASTMDRSSYNEQFF.